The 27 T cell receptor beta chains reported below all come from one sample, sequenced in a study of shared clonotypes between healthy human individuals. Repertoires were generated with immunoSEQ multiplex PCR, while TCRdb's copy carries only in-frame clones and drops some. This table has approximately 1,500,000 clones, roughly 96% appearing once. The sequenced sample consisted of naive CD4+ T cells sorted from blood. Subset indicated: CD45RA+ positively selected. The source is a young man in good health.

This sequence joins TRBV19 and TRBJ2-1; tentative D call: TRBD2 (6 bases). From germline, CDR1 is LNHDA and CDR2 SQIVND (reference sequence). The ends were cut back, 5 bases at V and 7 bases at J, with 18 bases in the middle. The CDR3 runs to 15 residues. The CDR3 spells CASSSRELNRNEQFF. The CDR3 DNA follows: TGTGCCAGTAGTTCCCGGGAGTTGAACAGGAATGAGCAGTTCTTC.

The CDR3 region is CASSYRTAGVGYEQYF. The CDR3 nucleotides are TGTGCCAGCAGTTACCGTACGGCGGGAGTAGGGTACGAGCAGTACTTC. This chain connects TRBV7-2 to TRBJ2-7, with 7 bases lining up with TRBD2. CDR1 and CDR2 (germline): SGHTA, FQGNSA. The CDR3 has 16 amino acids. With V trimmed by 6 bases and J by 4 bases, 15 bases remained unmatched.

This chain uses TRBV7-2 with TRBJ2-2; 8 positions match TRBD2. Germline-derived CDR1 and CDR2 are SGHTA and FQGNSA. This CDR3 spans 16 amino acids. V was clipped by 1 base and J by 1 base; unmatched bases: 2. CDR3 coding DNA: TGTGCCAGCAGCTTAGTAGCGGGAAGGAACACCGGGGAGCTGTTTTTT. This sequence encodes CASSLVAGRNTGELFF.

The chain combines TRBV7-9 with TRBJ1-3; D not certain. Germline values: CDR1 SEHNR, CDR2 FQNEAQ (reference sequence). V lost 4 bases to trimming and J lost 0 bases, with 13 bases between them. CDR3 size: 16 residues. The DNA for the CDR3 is TGTGCCAGCAGCTCTAAAAATAGGGCCTCTGGAAACACCATATATTTT. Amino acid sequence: CASSSKNRASGNTIYF.

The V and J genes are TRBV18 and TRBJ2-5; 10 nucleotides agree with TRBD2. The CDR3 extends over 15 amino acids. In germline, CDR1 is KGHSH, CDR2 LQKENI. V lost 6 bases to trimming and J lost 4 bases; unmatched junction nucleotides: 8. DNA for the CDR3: TGTGCCAGCTCTCGGACTAGCGGCTCCCCAGAGACCCAGTACTTC. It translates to CASSRTSGSPETQYF.

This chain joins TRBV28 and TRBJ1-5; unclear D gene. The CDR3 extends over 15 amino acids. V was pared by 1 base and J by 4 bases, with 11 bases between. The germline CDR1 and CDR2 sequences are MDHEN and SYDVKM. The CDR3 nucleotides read TGTGCCAGCAGTTTATTTCGGACGCGGAATCAGCCCCAGCATTTT. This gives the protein CASSLFRTRNQPQHF.

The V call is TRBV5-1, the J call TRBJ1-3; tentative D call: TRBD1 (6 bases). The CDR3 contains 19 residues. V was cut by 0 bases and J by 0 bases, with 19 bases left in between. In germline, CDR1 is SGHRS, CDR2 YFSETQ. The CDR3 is CASSLAPSTGLASGNTIYF. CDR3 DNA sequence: TGCGCCAGCAGCTTGGCCCCGTCGACAGGATTGGCCTCTGGAAACACCATATATTTT.

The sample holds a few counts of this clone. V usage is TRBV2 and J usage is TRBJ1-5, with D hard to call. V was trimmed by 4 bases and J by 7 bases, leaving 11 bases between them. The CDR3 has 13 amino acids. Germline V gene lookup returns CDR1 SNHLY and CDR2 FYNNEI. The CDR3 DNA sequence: TGTGCCAGCAGTGGAATGGGCCAGCAGCCCCAGCATTTT. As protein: CASSGMGQQPQHF.

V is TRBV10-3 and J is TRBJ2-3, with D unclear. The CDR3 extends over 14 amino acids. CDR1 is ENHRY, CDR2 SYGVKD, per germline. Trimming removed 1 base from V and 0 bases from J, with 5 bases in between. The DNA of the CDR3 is TGTGCCATCAGTGAGTTAAGTAGCACAGATACGCAGTATTTT. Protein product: CAISELSSTDTQYF.

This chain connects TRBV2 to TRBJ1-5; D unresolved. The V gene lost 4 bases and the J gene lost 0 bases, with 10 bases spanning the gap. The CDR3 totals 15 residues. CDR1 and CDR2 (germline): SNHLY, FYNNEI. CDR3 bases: TGTGCCAGCAGTGTAACAGAGAATAGCAATCAGCCCCAGCATTTT. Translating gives CASSVTENSNQPQHF.

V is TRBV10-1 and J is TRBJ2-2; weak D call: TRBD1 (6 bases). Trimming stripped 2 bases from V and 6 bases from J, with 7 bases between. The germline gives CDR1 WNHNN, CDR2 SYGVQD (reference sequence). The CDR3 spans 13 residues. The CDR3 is CASSERQAGELFF. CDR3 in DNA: TGCGCCAGCAGTGAGAGACAGGCCGGGGAGCTGTTTTTT.

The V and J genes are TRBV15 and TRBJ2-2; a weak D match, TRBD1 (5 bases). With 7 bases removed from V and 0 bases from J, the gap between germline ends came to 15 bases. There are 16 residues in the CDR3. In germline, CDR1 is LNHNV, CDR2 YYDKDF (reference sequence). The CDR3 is CATTPGRATNTGELFF. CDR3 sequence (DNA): TGTGCCACCACCCCGGGCAGGGCAACGAACACCGGGGAGCTGTTTTTT.

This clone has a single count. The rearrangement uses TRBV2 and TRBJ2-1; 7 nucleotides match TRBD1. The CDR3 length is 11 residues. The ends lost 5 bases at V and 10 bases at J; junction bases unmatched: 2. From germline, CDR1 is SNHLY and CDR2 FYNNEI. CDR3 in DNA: TGTGCCAGCAGTCTCAGGGGGGAGCAGTTCTTC. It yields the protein CASSLRGEQFF.

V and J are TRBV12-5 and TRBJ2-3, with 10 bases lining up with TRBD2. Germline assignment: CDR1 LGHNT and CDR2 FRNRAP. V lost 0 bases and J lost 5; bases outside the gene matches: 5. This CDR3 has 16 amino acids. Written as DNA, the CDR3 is TGTGCTAGTGGTTTGGTAGCGGGAGGGCCCATAGATACGCAGTATTTT. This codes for CASGLVAGGPIDTQYF.

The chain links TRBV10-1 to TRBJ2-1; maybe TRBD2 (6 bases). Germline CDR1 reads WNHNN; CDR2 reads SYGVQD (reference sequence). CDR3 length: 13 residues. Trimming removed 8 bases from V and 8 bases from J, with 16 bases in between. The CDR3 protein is CASGRTSVDEQFF. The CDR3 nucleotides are TGCGCCAGCGGGAGGACATCTGTGGATGAGCAGTTCTTC.

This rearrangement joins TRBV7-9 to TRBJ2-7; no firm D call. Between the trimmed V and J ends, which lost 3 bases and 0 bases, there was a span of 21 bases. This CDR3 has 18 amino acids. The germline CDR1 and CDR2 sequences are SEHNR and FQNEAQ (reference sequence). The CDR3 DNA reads TGTGCCAGCAGCTTTTTCAGTCTCAAGGAGCCGAGCTCCTACGAGCAGTACTTC. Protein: CASSFFSLKEPSSYEQYF.

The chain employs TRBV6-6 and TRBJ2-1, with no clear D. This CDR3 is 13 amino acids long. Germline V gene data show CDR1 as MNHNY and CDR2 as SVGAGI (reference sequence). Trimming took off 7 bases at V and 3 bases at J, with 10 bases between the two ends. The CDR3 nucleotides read TGTGCCAGCAACCGCAGACTCTACAATGAGCAGTTCTTC. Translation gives CASNRRLYNEQFF.

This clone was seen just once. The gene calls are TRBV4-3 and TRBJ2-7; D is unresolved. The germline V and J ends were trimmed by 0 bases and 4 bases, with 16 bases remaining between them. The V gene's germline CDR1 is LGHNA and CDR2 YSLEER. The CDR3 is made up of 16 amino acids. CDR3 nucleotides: TGCGCCAGCAGCCAAGAGTCGGGCCAACTCTATTACGAGCAGTACTTC. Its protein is CASSQESGQLYYEQYF.

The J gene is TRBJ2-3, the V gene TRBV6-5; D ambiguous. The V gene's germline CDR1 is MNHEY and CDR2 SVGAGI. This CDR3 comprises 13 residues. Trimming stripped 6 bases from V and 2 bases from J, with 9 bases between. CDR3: CASRDAPTDTQYF. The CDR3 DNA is TGTGCCAGCAGGGACGCACCCACAGATACGCAGTATTTT.

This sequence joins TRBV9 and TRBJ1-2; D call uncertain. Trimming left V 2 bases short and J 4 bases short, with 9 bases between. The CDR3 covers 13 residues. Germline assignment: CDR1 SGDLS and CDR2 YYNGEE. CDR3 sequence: CASSVDVSYGYTF. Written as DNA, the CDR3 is TGTGCCAGCAGCGTTGACGTCAGCTATGGCTACACCTTC.

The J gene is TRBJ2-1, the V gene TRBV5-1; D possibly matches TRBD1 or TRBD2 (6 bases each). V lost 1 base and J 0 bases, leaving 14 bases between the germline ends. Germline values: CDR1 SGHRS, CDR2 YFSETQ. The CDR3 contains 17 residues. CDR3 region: CASSLIGGGISYNEQFF. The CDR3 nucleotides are TGCGCCAGCAGCTTGATCGGGGGCGGAATCTCCTACAATGAGCAGTTCTTC.

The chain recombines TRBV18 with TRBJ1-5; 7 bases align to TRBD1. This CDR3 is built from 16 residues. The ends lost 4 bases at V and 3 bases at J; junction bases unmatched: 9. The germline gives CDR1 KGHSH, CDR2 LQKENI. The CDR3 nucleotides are TGTGCCAGCTCACTTCGGGACAGCCTTTTCAATCAGCCCCAGCATTTT. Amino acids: CASSLRDSLFNQPQHF.

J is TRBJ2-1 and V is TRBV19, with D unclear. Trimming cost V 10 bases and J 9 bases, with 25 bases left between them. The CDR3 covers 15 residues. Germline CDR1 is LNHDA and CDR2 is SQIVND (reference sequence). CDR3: CATKIPTLQYCEQFF. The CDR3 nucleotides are TGTGCCACCAAAATACCTACCCTCCAGTATTGTGAGCAGTTCTTC.

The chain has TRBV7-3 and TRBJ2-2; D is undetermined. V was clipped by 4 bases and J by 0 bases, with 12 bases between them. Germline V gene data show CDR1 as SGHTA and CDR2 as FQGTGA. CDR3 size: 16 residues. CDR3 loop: CASSSPGLANTGELFF. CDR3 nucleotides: TGTGCCAGCAGCTCACCCGGGTTAGCGAACACCGGGGAGCTGTTTTTT.

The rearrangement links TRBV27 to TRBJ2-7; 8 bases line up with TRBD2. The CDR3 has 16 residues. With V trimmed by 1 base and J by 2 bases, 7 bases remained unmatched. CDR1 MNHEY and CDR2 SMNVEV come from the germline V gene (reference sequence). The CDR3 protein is CASSLYGLAATYEQYF. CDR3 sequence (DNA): TGTGCCAGCAGTTTATATGGACTAGCCGCCACCTACGAGCAGTACTTC.

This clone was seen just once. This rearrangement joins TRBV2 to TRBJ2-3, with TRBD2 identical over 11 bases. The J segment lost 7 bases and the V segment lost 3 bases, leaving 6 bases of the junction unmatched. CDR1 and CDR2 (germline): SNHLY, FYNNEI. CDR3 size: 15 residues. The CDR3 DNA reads TGTGCCAGCAGTGAGACTAGCGGGGCTTCGAATACGCAGTATTTT. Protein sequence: CASSETSGASNTQYF.

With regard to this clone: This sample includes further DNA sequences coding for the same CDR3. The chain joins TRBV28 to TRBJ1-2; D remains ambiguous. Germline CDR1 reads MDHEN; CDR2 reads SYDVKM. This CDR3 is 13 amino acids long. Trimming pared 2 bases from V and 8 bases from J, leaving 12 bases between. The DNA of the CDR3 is TGTGCCAGCAGTTTACTGGGTGCTGGAGGCTACACCTTC. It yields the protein CASSLLGAGGYTF.